One T cell receptor beta chain is described in this entry. Its antigen is not identified. The CDR3 consists of 13 residues. Trimming cost V 2 bases and J 4 bases; bases outside gene matches: 4. The germline V gene has CDR1 DFQATT and CDR2 SNEGSKA (reference sequence). This entry is derived from a study of blood T cells in healthy people across ages. Findings of the study overall: As age increased, TCR beta diversity per million T cells fell in a roughly linear fashion.

The authors isolated at least 6.5 million PBMCs per sample. Sample-barcoded 5' priming and a J-beta primer mix drove a second PCR of 7 to 11 cycles. Every cDNA molecule carried a tag from a template-switch adaptor bearing 12 random nucleotides. MiXCR, run by TCRdb on the 5' RACE reads, gives a single entry per CDR3 protein. Here the sample spans roughly 1.6 million distinct CDR3 sequences, 30% to 40% being singletons. This TCR came from a woman aged 25 to 39 in good health. Sequenced material: blood. The chain joins TRBV20-1 to TRBJ2-5, with TRBD1 matching 7 bases. In nucleotides, the CDR3 is TGCAGTGCTAGATACAGGGGAACAGAGACCCAGTACTTC. This translates into CSARYRGTETQYF.